This record covers a single T cell receptor (beta chain). Assay used: immunoSEQ multiplex PCR; TCRdb lists only in-frame clones, some missing. The table lists approximately 39,000 clones, roughly 94% of them singletons. This entry is derived from a study of blood T cell repertoires in COVID-19. Study details: Donors in the United States, Italy and Spain gave samples during acute or convalescent COVID-19. T cells, B-cell-depleted T cells, or PBMCs supplied cDNA or gDNA.

Germline V gene lookup returns CDR1 SNHLY and CDR2 FYNNEI. The CDR3 is 13 residues long. V lost 4 bases to trimming and J lost 2 bases, with 8 bases between them. This receptor was taken from a human donor with active COVID-19. The donor label of this sample is uncertain. The chain joins TRBV2 to TRBJ1-1, with unresolved D. Sequencing was done on a sample of peripheral blood. The CDR3 loop reads CASSGAANTEAFF. The CDR3 DNA reads TGTGCCAGCAGTGGCGCGGCAAACACTGAAGCTTTCTTT.